Below are 16 T cell receptor beta chains sequenced from a single sample in a study of T cells after yellow fever vaccination (dated by TCRdb to between 2019 and 2020). The treatment or condition label for this specimen denotes: live attenuated yellow fever vaccine strain. Receptor amplification or capture employed 5' RACE. Instrument used: Illumina HiSeq 2500. Through fastp at Q25 and MiXCR, TCRdb rebuilt clones from the public reads, retaining in-frame beta chains. Rows merge per CDR3 protein into single entries with the most common DNA and genes. The sample table holds some 560,000 distinct CDR3 sequences, of which approximately 21% were seen once. The top ten constitute around an eighth of the sample. The sequences come from PBMCs, collected 15 days after the yellow fever booster vaccination. The receptors originated from a man aged 30 to 45 who received the YFV17D yellow fever vaccine.

This clonotype was observed a handful of times. The chain combines TRBV3-1 with TRBJ1-5; D is uncertain. V was cut by 1 base and J by 3 bases, with 22 bases left in between. The germline CDR1 and CDR2 sequences are LGHDT and YNNKEL (reference sequence). The CDR3 has 19 residues. The chain's CDR3 is CASSQGLGPGSYNNQPQHF. The DNA for the CDR3 is TGTGCCAGCAGCCAAGGGCTTGGACCCGGGAGTTATAACAATCAGCCCCAGCATTTT. The full variable domain, with the rest looked up from reference TRBV3-1 and TRBJ1-5, is DTAVSQTPKYLVTQMGNDKSIKCEQNLGHDTMYWYKQDSKKFLKIMFSYNNKELIINETVPNRFSPKSPDKAHLNLHINSLELGDSAVYFCASSQGLGPGSYNNQPQHFGDGTRLSIL.

The rearrangement links TRBV20-1 to TRBJ2-1; 11 positions match TRBD2. The CDR3 is 14 residues long. Germline values: CDR1 DFQATT, CDR2 SNEGSKA (reference sequence). Losses at the gene ends were 6 bases for V and 6 bases for J; bases not matched to a gene: 7. The CDR3 sequence is CSARLAGRLNEQFF. The CDR3 coding sequence is TGCAGTGCGCGACTAGCGGGACGCCTCAATGAGCAGTTCTTC.

The chain has TRBV11-2 and TRBJ2-7; possible D gene TRBD2, 6 bases. Looked up from germline, CDR1 is SGHAT and CDR2 is FQNNGV. The CDR3 runs 16 residues. V dropped 5 bases and J dropped 6 bases, with 23 bases sitting between them. The CDR3: CASSHLSRRASGEQYF. The CDR3 DNA reads as TGTGCCAGCAGCCACCTGAGTCGGAGGGCCTCAGGCGAGCAGTACTTC.

The V gene is TRBV12-3 or TRBV12-4, the J gene TRBJ2-3; possible D gene TRBD2, 5 bases. V lost 5 bases to trimming and J lost 4 bases, with 16 bases between them. CDR3 length equals 15 residues. Here the CDR3 DNA reads TGTGCCAGCAGTCGTTCAGAGGGCGGCGCAGATACGCAGTATTTT. Protein product: CASSRSEGGADTQYF.

Of note for this clonotype: Compared with germline, one end of the junction differs, possibly owing to a read error. This chain's CDR3 is CASSLIAGGRTGVLFF. In DNA, the CDR3 is TGTGCCAGCAGCTTGATAGCGGGAGGCCGCACCGGGGTGCTGTTTTTT. The chain joins TRBV7-9 to TRBJ2-2; 10 bases match TRBD2. This CDR3 spans 16 amino acids. Per the germline V gene, CDR1 is SEHNR and CDR2 is FQNEAQ (reference sequence).

This clonotype was seen only a few times. This chain uses TRBV7-2 with TRBJ2-7; D is ambiguous. CDR3 length equals 14 residues. V lost 3 bases and J lost 3, with 12 bases in between. Germline loops: CDR1 SGHTA, CDR2 FQGNSA. CDR3 loop: CASSFYRESYEQYF. In DNA, the CDR3 is TGTGCCAGCAGCTTTTACAGAGAAAGCTACGAGCAGTACTTC.

Many counts were recorded for this clonotype. V usage is TRBV5-1 and J usage is TRBJ2-2; TRBD2 is a possible D gene (7 bases). CDR1 and CDR2 from the germline V gene are SGHRS and YFSETQ. CDR3 size: 15 residues. The V end was cut by 1 base, the J end by 2 bases, with 9 bases between. CDR3 nucleotides: TGCGCCAGCAGCTTGCGGGGGGCCAACACCGGGGAGCTGTTTTTT. Protein sequence: CASSLRGANTGELFF.

This clonotype showed up just a few times. The rearrangement joins TRBV20-1 to TRBJ2-1; D may be TRBD2 (6 bases). Germline CDR1 is DFQATT and CDR2 is SNEGSKA (reference sequence). V was clipped by 3 bases and J by 7 bases, with 7 bases between them. The CDR3 totals 11 residues. This CDR3 is CSASAGNEQFF. The CDR3 DNA reads TGCAGTGCTAGCGCGGGGAATGAGCAGTTCTTC.

This clonotype was counted only a few times. V usage is TRBV28 and J usage is TRBJ2-7, with TRBD2 identical over 9 bases. The CDR3 has 16 amino acids. Germline CDR1 is MDHEN and CDR2 is SYDVKM. V was pared by 8 bases and J by 0 bases, with 11 bases of the junction left unmatched. The CDR3 bases are TGTGCCAGCTCACTGAGCCTGACTAGCGGCTCCTACGAGCAGTACTTC. This translates into CASSLSLTSGSYEQYF. Looking up the rest from reference TRBV28 and TRBJ2-7 gives the full variable domain: DVKVTQSSRYLVKRTGEKVFLECVQDMDHENMFWYRQDPGLGLRLIYFSYDVKMKEKGDIPEGYSVSREKKERFSLILESASTNQTSMYLCASSLSLTSGSYEQYFGPGTRLTVT.

The chain combines TRBV7-9 with TRBJ2-7; TRBD1 or TRBD2 may be the D gene (5 bases each). CDR1 and CDR2 from the germline V gene are SEHNR and FQNEAQ (reference sequence). The V and J ends lost 5 bases and 3 bases respectively, with 14 bases between them. This CDR3 contains 14 residues. In DNA, the CDR3 is TGTGCCAGCAGCAAACGGGACGGCCTCTACGAGCAGTACTTC. Translation gives CASSKRDGLYEQYF.

V usage is TRBV27 and J usage is TRBJ2-1; TRBD2 matches at 8 bases. The ends lost 5 bases at V and 10 bases at J; junction bases unmatched: 16. Germline CDR1 MNHEY, CDR2 SMNVEV (reference sequence). The CDR3 consists of 16 residues. In nucleotides, the CDR3 is TGTGCCAGCAGTCCCCCGGGAGGGTTACTTCCTTTGGAGCAGTTCTTC. This sequence encodes CASSPPGGLLPLEQFF.

This clonotype has only a few counts. J is TRBJ2-5 and V is TRBV5-1; D may be TRBD2 (6 bases). The V and J ends lost 4 bases and 1 base respectively, with 14 bases between them. The CDR3 covers 15 residues. CDR1 is SGHRS, CDR2 YFSETQ, per germline. The CDR3 spells CASSLLRDSQETQYF. The CDR3 DNA follows: TGCGCCAGCAGCCTTCTCCGGGACTCCCAAGAGACCCAGTACTTC.

The table lists this clonotype with a few counts. V usage is TRBV7-2 and J usage is TRBJ2-7; TRBD1 matches 8 bases. The length of the CDR3 is 14 residues. V was pared by 6 bases and J by 2 bases, with 6 bases of the junction left unmatched. CDR1 and CDR2 from the germline V gene are SGHTA and FQGNSA. CDR3 residues: CASSRDRFTYEQYF. The CDR3, as DNA: TGTGCCAGCAGTCGGGACAGGTTTACCTACGAGCAGTACTTC.

A word on this clonotype: Mismatch with germline at one junction end may stem from a read error. The chain links TRBV12-3 or TRBV12-4 to TRBJ2-1, with 11 bases lining up with TRBD2. This CDR3 has 16 amino acids. The CDR3 DNA is TGTGCCAGCAGCTTAGCGGGAGGGCCTGTAGGGAATGAGCAGTTCTTC. Residues: CASSLAGGPVGNEQFF.

A few counts support this clonotype. This chain uses TRBV20-1 with TRBJ2-7, with 12 bases lining up with TRBD1. J was trimmed by 1 base and V by 5 bases; bases with no gene match: 3. Germline V lookup: CDR1 DFQATT, CDR2 SNEGSKA (reference sequence). The CDR3 covers 14 residues. CDR3 sequence: CSAGDRGRSYEQYF. For the CDR3, the DNA is TGCAGTGCTGGGGACAGGGGGCGATCCTACGAGCAGTACTTC.

This chain joins TRBV10-3 and TRBJ2-7; a weak D match, TRBD2 (6 bases). Between the trimmed V and J ends, which lost 7 bases and 6 bases, there was a span of 16 bases. This CDR3 region has 13 residues. Germline CDR1 is ENHRY and CDR2 is SYGVKD. CDR3 region: CAIKSAGTPEQYF. Here the CDR3 DNA reads TGTGCCATCAAGTCTGCGGGGACCCCCGAGCAGTACTTC.